Each of the 19 T cell receptor beta chains below was sequenced from the same sample in a study of shared clonotypes between healthy human individuals. Some clones are missing from TCRdb's copy, which holds only in-frame ones; the method was immunoSEQ multiplex PCR. Here the sample spans about a million clones, around four fifths being singletons. The sequenced sample consisted of memory CD4+ T cells sorted from blood. Documented subset: CD45RA-negative fraction. Every receptor here comes from a man younger than 30 in good health.

In regard to this clone: Other DNA sequences in the sample encode the same CDR3. V and J are TRBV6-6 and TRBJ2-2, with D unresolved. The ends were cut back, 6 bases at V and 6 bases at J, with 5 bases in the middle. In germline, CDR1 is MNHNY, CDR2 SVGAGI (reference sequence). The CDR3 totals 11 residues. This CDR3 reads CASSPPGELFF. DNA for the CDR3: TGTGCCAGCAGCCCCCCCGGGGAGCTGTTTTTT.

This clone was detected once. The chain is built from TRBV7-3 and TRBJ2-2, with 9 bases matching TRBD1. J was trimmed by 6 bases and V by 5 bases; bases with no gene match: 7. This CDR3 is 15 amino acids long. Germline lookup yields CDR1 SGHTA and CDR2 FQGTGA. The CDR3 DNA follows: TGTGCCAGCAGCCTGGGACAGGGAAACGCCGGGGAGCTGTTTTTT. It translates to CASSLGQGNAGELFF.

The J gene is TRBJ2-7, the V gene TRBV6-5; possibly TRBD1 for D (5 bases). The CDR3 contains 11 residues. Germline V gene lookup returns CDR1 MNHEY and CDR2 SVGAGI. V lost 6 bases, J lost 7 bases, and 10 bases lay in between. CDR3 nucleotides: TGTGCCAGCAGCGATCACAGGGAGCAGTACTTC. Its protein product is CASSDHREQYF.

V usage is TRBV28 and J usage is TRBJ2-5; D might be TRBD2 (6 bases). The germline CDR1 and CDR2 sequences are MDHEN and SYDVKM. The CDR3 spans 14 residues. Trimming took 4 bases from V and 3 from J, leaving 12 bases between them. As DNA, the CDR3 is TGTGCCAGCAGTTCCGGGACTGAAAAAGAGACCCAGTACTTC. This sequence encodes CASSSGTEKETQYF.

To note about this clone: Other nucleotide sequences in the sample specify the same CDR3. V is TRBV6-5 and J is TRBJ2-3; no firm D call. Trimming removed 5 bases from V and 1 base from J, with 7 bases in between. CDR1 MNHEY and CDR2 SVGAGI come from the germline V gene. This CDR3 contains 13 residues. This CDR3 is CASSPPGTDTQYF. Here the CDR3 DNA reads TGTGCCAGCAGTCCCCCCGGCACAGATACGCAGTATTTT.

The chain is built from TRBV30 and TRBJ1-2, with a tentative D call TRBD1 (5 bases). The germline CDR1 and CDR2 sequences are GTSNPN and SVGIG (reference sequence). The CDR3 spans 13 residues. V was cut by 7 bases and J by 7 bases, with 19 bases left in between. The CDR3 sequence: CAYPWRGASGYTF. CDR3 nucleotides: TGTGCCTACCCTTGGAGGGGAGCCTCTGGCTACACCTTC.

As to this clone: One end of the junction varies from germline; a read error may be responsible. The genes are TRBV5-4 and TRBJ1-6; D ambiguous. The CDR3 runs 13 residues. From germline, CDR1 is SGHNT and CDR2 YYREEE (reference sequence). The CDR3 region is CASSRPYNSPLHF. The CDR3 coding sequence is TGTGCCAGCAGCCGTCCCTACAATTCACCCCTCCACTTT.

V is TRBV7-9 and J is TRBJ2-7, with a weak D call TRBD2 (5 bases). From germline, CDR1 is SEHNR and CDR2 FQNEAQ (reference sequence). The CDR3 sequence is 11 residues long. V was trimmed by 2 bases and J by 7 bases, leaving 6 bases between them. The CDR3, as DNA: TGTGCCAGCAGCTTAAGGGAGGAGCAGTACTTC. Its protein product is CASSLREEQYF.

This clone was counted between two and nine times. V usage is TRBV5-8 and J usage is TRBJ1-4; 7 nucleotides match TRBD1. Germline V gene data show CDR1 as SGHTS and CDR2 as YDEGEE. The CDR3 extends over 16 amino acids. V lost 0 bases, J lost 6 bases, and 8 bases stayed unmatched. The CDR3 DNA sequence: TGTGCCAGCAGCTTGGGAAAGACAGGGAGGGATGAAAAACTGTTTTTT. Translating gives CASSLGKTGRDEKLFF. The variable domain in full, completed from reference TRBV5-8 and TRBJ1-4, reads EAGVTQSPTHLIKTRGQQATLRCSPISGHTSVYWYQQALGLGLQFLLWYDEGEERNRGNFPPRFSGRQFPNYSSELNVNALELEDSALYLCASSLGKTGRDEKLFFGSGTQLSVL.

In its sample, this clone was seen many times. The chain joins TRBV28 to TRBJ1-2, with D possibly TRBD1 on 6 matching bases. Trimming cost V 5 bases and J 8 bases, with 15 bases left between them. The length of the CDR3 is 13 residues. The germline CDR1 and CDR2 sequences are MDHEN and SYDVKM. The CDR3 here is CASSPQGTGGYTF. The CDR3 DNA follows: TGTGCCAGCAGTCCCCAGGGTACAGGGGGCTACACCTTC.

In this sample, this clone turned up many times. The rearrangement links TRBV5-6 to TRBJ1-2; D gene uncertain. V was trimmed by 5 bases and J by 4 bases, leaving 18 bases between them. The CDR3 runs to 15 residues. The germline CDR1 and CDR2 sequences are SGHDT and YYEEEE. CDR3 sequence: CASRSYSYTSYGYTF. The CDR3, as DNA: TGTGCCAGCAGGTCGTACAGCTATACGTCCTATGGCTACACCTTC.

About this clone: A much larger clonotype is one base distant, so this may be a read error. Other DNA variants within this sample encode the same CDR3. The chain employs TRBV11-2 and TRBJ2-7; TRBD1 is a possible D gene (6 bases). The length of the CDR3 is 14 residues. Germline loops: CDR1 SGHAT, CDR2 FQNNGV. CDR3 in DNA: TGTGCCAGCAGCCTAGAAACAGGGCCCTACGAGCAGTACTTC. Protein sequence: CASSLETGPYEQYF.

V usage is TRBV5-5 and J usage is TRBJ1-6; D is undetermined. Germline lookup yields CDR1 SGHKS and CDR2 YYEKEE (reference sequence). This CDR3 contains 15 residues. Trimming took 4 bases from V and 8 from J, leaving 16 bases between them. The CDR3 coding sequence is TGTGCCAGCAGCAAAGGGTCTCGGGGAGATTCACCCCTCCACTTT. It yields the protein CASSKGSRGDSPLHF.

This chain links TRBV27 with TRBJ1-1; TRBD1 matches 8 bases. The CDR3 contains 13 residues. Germline V CDR1 and CDR2: MNHEY, SMNVEV (reference sequence). With V trimmed by 5 bases and J by 4 bases, 3 bases remained unmatched. The CDR3 DNA follows: TGTGCCAGCAGTCGACAGGGGAGCACTGAAGCTTTCTTT. This sequence encodes CASSRQGSTEAFF.

The rearrangement uses TRBV7-2 and TRBJ1-4, with no clear D. With 5 bases removed from V and 4 bases from J, the gap between germline ends came to 8 bases. The CDR3 spans 13 residues. Germline V gene data show CDR1 as SGHTA and CDR2 as FQGNSA. Written as DNA, the CDR3 is TGTGCCAGCAGCGATTTGAATAATGAAAAACTGTTTTTT. Protein product: CASSDLNNEKLFF.

This clone was picked up a small number of times. V is TRBV6-6 and J is TRBJ2-2; 13 bases match TRBD2. V shed 7 bases, J shed 8 bases, and the junction held 4 bases outside the gene matches. The CDR3 runs 14 residues. Germline-derived CDR1 and CDR2 are MNHNY and SVGAGI (reference sequence). The CDR3 bases are TGTGCCAGCATTACTAGCGGGGGGGAAGGGGAGCTGTTTTTT. Translated, it gives CASITSGGEGELFF.

V gene TRBV5-1 combines with J gene TRBJ2-2, with D possibly being TRBD2 (6 bases). V lost 0 bases to trimming and J lost 0 bases, with 12 bases between them. Germline loops: CDR1 SGHRS, CDR2 YFSETQ. This CDR3 spans 17 amino acids. The DNA for the CDR3 is TGCGCCAGCAGCTTGGCGTCTAGCGAGCCGAACACCGGGGAGCTGTTTTTT. Its translation is CASSLASSEPNTGELFF.

The chain uses TRBV6-1 and TRBJ2-3, with D maybe TRBD2 (6 bases). The CDR3 is made up of 15 amino acids. Germline lookup yields CDR1 MNHNS and CDR2 SASEGT. V lost 8 bases and J 0 bases, leaving 15 bases between the germline ends. CDR3 in amino acids: CASFNRGFSTDTQYF. CDR3 nucleotides: TGTGCCAGCTTTAACCGGGGGTTTAGCACAGATACGCAGTATTTT.

The chain joins TRBV5-1 to TRBJ1-2, with unresolved D. V dropped 0 bases and J dropped 3 bases, with 9 bases sitting between them. CDR1 is SGHRS, CDR2 YFSETQ, per germline. The CDR3 sequence is 14 residues long. The CDR3 is CASSLDPGYYGYTF. The DNA for the CDR3 is TGCGCCAGCAGCTTGGACCCGGGTTACTATGGCTACACCTTC.